The T cell receptor (beta chain) under discussion was sequenced for a study of shared clonotypes between healthy human individuals. On the study more broadly: The people who gave samples were a couple of women and three men aged 18 to 49. Study results and caveats: Generally, naive subsets came out with larger estimated richness than memory subsets. Investigators expected sequencing depth to affect clonotype sharing among donors. The authors sampled blood alone, and tissue repertoires likely differ.

Naivety among CD8 cells was defined by CD45RO negativity and positive CCR7 selection, thereby excluding terminally differentiated effector memory CD45RA+ cells. The CDR3 is 18 residues long. Germline-derived CDR1 and CDR2 are MDHEN and SYDVKM. V lost 4 bases to trimming and J lost 5 bases; unmatched junction nucleotides: 19. For this clone: The antigen remains undetermined.

Using immunoSEQ multiplex PCR, the repertoire was profiled, and TCRdb retains in-frame clones only, with some absent. This sample has a few hundred thousand clones; around 95% occur once, and the top ten carry around 0.097%. The sequencing input was naive CD8+ T cells sorted from blood. The genes are TRBV28 and TRBJ2-7; 8 positions match TRBD2. This sequence originates from a woman aged 25 to 39 in good health. The CDR3 DNA follows: TGTGCCAGCAGTTCACGGGGGGGGTCAGCGGGAGTTTCCCACGAGCAGTACTTC. Its protein product is CASSSRGGSAGVSHEQYF.